The 31 T cell receptor beta chains presented below share a single source sample, sequenced in a study of CD8+CD57+ T cells in acquired aplastic anemia (dated by TCRdb to the late 2010s). The patients picked for sequencing were ones in whom flow cytometry had shown an expansion of CD8+CD57+ cells. These reads were obtained on an Illumina HiSeq 2000. Profiling of TCR beta VDJ combinations and CDR3 sequences used genomic DNA as the template. TCRdb passed the public sequencing reads through fastp at Q25 and MiXCR, retaining productive beta sequences. Records with the same CDR3 protein are collapsed into one entry carrying the most frequent genes and DNA. A total of some 170,000 distinct CDR3 sequences appear in this sample, over 70% of them only once. The ten largest clones represent 45% to 60% of the sample. The sample was sorted CD4+, CD8+, or CD8+CD57+ T cells (not recorded which) from PBMCs. The receptors were gathered from a human donor with aplastic anemia.

The chain uses TRBV12-3 or TRBV12-4 and TRBJ2-7, with TRBD1 matching 7 bases. Losses at the gene ends were 6 bases for V and 3 bases for J; bases not matched to a gene: 8. The CDR3 spans 14 residues. The CDR3 region is CASSPGQPDYEQYF. CDR3 DNA: TGTGCCAGCAGCCCGGGACAGCCTGACTACGAGCAGTACTTC.

This rearrangement joins TRBV2 to TRBJ2-7, with D perhaps TRBD1 (5 bases). The ends were cut back, 6 bases at V and 1 base at J, with 10 bases in the middle. The CDR3 is made up of 13 amino acids. Germline V gives CDR1 SNHLY, CDR2 FYNNEI. This chain's CDR3 is CASRPDSSYEQYF. The CDR3 nucleotides read TGTGCCAGCAGGCCCGACAGTTCCTACGAGCAGTACTTC.

The chain is built from TRBV2 and TRBJ2-7; no definite D call. The CDR3 is 13 residues long. Trimming took off 2 bases at V and 7 bases at J, with 12 bases between the two ends. Per germline, CDR1 SNHLY and CDR2 FYNNEI. This CDR3 reads CASSESPPLEQYF. CDR3 in DNA: TGTGCCAGCAGTGAATCTCCCCCCTTGGAGCAGTACTTC.

The rearrangement joins TRBV20-1 to TRBJ2-7; 8 bases match TRBD1. Trimming removed 2 bases from V and 4 bases from J; junction bases left unmatched: 10. The CDR3 has 15 residues. Looked up from germline, CDR1 is DFQATT and CDR2 is SNEGSKA (reference sequence). The CDR3 spells CSARIRQGFKYEQYF. The DNA of the CDR3 is TGCAGTGCTAGAATACGACAGGGGTTCAAGTACGAGCAGTACTTC.

Comment on this clonotype: Its ends do not fully match the called genes, so a read error is possible. The rearrangement uses TRBV10-1 and TRBJ2-3; TRBD1 matches 8 bases. Germline V lookup: CDR1 WNHNN, CDR2 SYGVQD (reference sequence). This CDR3 is built from 16 residues. The CDR3 coding sequence is TGTGCCAGCAGTAGCGACAGGGGTTACGGCACAGATACGCAGTATTTT. Its translation is CASSSDRGYGTDTQYF.

This chain links TRBV9 with TRBJ1-1; no firm D call. V gave up 4 bases and J gave up 3 bases, with 10 bases separating them. CDR1 and CDR2 (germline): SGDLS, YYNGEE. This CDR3 comprises 13 residues. CDR3 region: CASSPRWDTEAFF. The CDR3 DNA is TGTGCCAGCAGCCCCCGCTGGGACACTGAAGCTTTCTTT.

The CDR3 coding sequence is TGTGCCATCAGTGAGTTAGGGCAGGGTGGCACAGATACGCAGTATTTT. Protein: CAISELGQGGTDTQYF. The chain uses TRBV10-3 and TRBJ2-3, with a possible D match to TRBD1 (5 bases). The CDR3 contains 16 residues. V lost 1 base to trimming and J lost 1 base, with 12 bases between them. CDR1 is ENHRY, CDR2 SYGVKD, per germline.

The chain combines TRBV9 with TRBJ2-5; no reliable D call. V lost 0 bases and J 5 bases, leaving 17 bases between the germline ends. This CDR3 has 16 residues. From germline, CDR1 is SGDLS and CDR2 YYNGEE. In DNA form, the CDR3 reads TGTGCCAGCAGCGTAGAAGGCGGCGCACTACATGAGACCCAGTACTTC. This codes for CASSVEGGALHETQYF.

The rearrangement links TRBV20-1 to TRBJ2-1; tentatively, D is TRBD1 (6 bases). Germline assignment: CDR1 DFQATT and CDR2 SNEGSKA (reference sequence). V lost 5 bases and J lost 8, with 16 bases in between. The CDR3 is made up of 13 amino acids. The CDR3 bases are TGCAGTGCTCGGGACAATAATCGGGATGAGCAGTTCTTC. Its translation is CSARDNNRDEQFF.

The chain links TRBV7-9 to TRBJ2-1, with unresolved D. Germline CDR1 SEHNR, CDR2 FQNEAQ (reference sequence). The CDR3 has 11 amino acids. V lost 4 bases to trimming and J lost 7 bases, with 5 bases between them. This CDR3 is CASSSRNEQFF. In nucleotides, the CDR3 is TGTGCCAGCAGCTCGAGAAATGAGCAGTTCTTC.

CDR3 region: CASSDDRGTDYEQYF. Here the CDR3 DNA reads TGTGCCAGCAGCGATGACAGGGGAACCGACTACGAGCAGTACTTC. This chain uses TRBV5-5 with TRBJ2-7, with 8 bases matching TRBD1. Germline CDR1 and CDR2: SGHKS and YYEKEE (reference sequence). The V and J ends lost 4 bases and 3 bases, in that order; junction bases with no gene match: 9. This CDR3 has 15 amino acids.

CDR3 sequence reads: CSARPGGGAVRGTEAFF. The DNA of the CDR3 is TGCAGTGCTAGACCCGGAGGAGGGGCCGTCCGGGGCACTGAAGCTTTCTTT. V usage is TRBV20-1 and J usage is TRBJ1-1; tentatively, D is TRBD1 (5 bases). Germline lookup yields CDR1 DFQATT and CDR2 SNEGSKA (reference sequence). V lost 2 bases and J 4 bases, leaving 23 bases between the germline ends. The CDR3 has 17 amino acids.

This chain links TRBV5-6 with TRBJ2-7; D is possibly TRBD2 (6 bases). V gave up 7 bases and J gave up 7 bases, with 21 bases separating them. The CDR3 is made up of 14 amino acids. CDR1 SGHDT and CDR2 YYEEEE come from the germline V gene. CDR3 sequence (DNA): TGTGCCAGCGGAACCGGGACTTTCTTCGAGGAGCAGTACTTC. Amino acid sequence: CASGTGTFFEEQYF.

About this clonotype itself: The junction and the germline gene differ at one end; a read error may be behind it. This chain uses TRBV20-1 with TRBJ1-3; no clear D gene. Germline-derived CDR1 and CDR2 are DFQATT and SNEGSKA (reference sequence). The length of the CDR3 is 14 residues. The CDR3 sequence: CSARGPISGNTIYF. CDR3 nucleotide sequence: TGCAGTGCCAGAGGGCCGATCTCAGGAAACACCATATATTTT.

The CDR3: CASSETGGLAARQETQYF. CDR3 in DNA: TGTGCCAGCAGTGAGACAGGGGGGCTAGCGGCTAGACAAGAGACCCAGTACTTC. The chain is built from TRBV2 and TRBJ2-5, with 9 bases fitting TRBD1. Trimming at V came to 3 bases and at J to 2 bases, leaving 13 bases not matched to a gene. Germline CDR1 reads SNHLY; CDR2 reads FYNNEI. The CDR3 totals 18 residues.

The table lists this clonotype with a few counts. This rearrangement joins TRBV10-2 to TRBJ2-1; 7 positions agree with TRBD1. Trimming took 1 base from V and 1 from J; bases not matched to a gene: 1. There are 15 residues in the CDR3. Germline loops: CDR1 WSHSY, CDR2 SAAADI. The CDR3 is CASSEYRGSYNEQFF. CDR3 in DNA: TGCGCCAGCAGTGAGTACAGGGGATCCTACAATGAGCAGTTCTTC.

This clonotype occurred once. V gene TRBV19 combines with J gene TRBJ2-7, with D possibly matching TRBD1 (6 bases). The CDR3 spans 14 residues. Per germline, CDR1 LNHDA and CDR2 SQIVND (reference sequence). Between the trimmed V and J ends, which lost 6 bases and 2 bases, there was a span of 14 bases. In nucleotides, the CDR3 is TGTGCCAGTAGCGCGTACAGGGTTGCCTACGAGCAGTACTTC. Its translation: CASSAYRVAYEQYF.

On this clonotype itself: One end of the junction does not line up with germline, which may come from a read error. The chain joins TRBV10-3 to TRBJ2-1, with D unresolved. Germline CDR1 ENHRY, CDR2 SYGVKD. The CDR3 is made up of 12 amino acids. The CDR3 DNA sequence: TGTGCCATCGGTGATTCGTACAATGAGCAGTTCTTC. Translating gives CAIGDSYNEQFF.

This clonotype was found once. The genes are TRBV29-1 and TRBJ2-5; possibly TRBD1 for D (6 bases). V was trimmed by 8 bases and J by 2 bases, leaving 18 bases between them. CDR1 and CDR2 from the germline V gene are SQVTM and ANQGSEA. CDR3 length: 14 amino acids. CDR3 sequence: CSSGPRGGQETQYF. As DNA, the CDR3 is TGCAGCTCCGGGCCCAGGGGCGGGCAAGAGACCCAGTACTTC.

This rearrangement joins TRBV7-2 to TRBJ2-7; D not certain. The CDR3 is made up of 13 amino acids. Trimming removed 1 base from V and 5 bases from J, with 9 bases in between. Germline V lookup: CDR1 SGHTA, CDR2 FQGNSA. The DNA for the CDR3 is TGTGCCAGCAGCTTAGTCCGGGTCAACGAGCAGTACTTC. It encodes CASSLVRVNEQYF.

The V call is TRBV10-3, the J call TRBJ1-3, with no clear D. This CDR3 is built from 12 residues. Germline CDR1 and CDR2: ENHRY and SYGVKD. V dropped 5 bases and J dropped 4 bases, with 6 bases sitting between them. CDR3 loop: CAISPGGNTIYF. The CDR3 bases are TGTGCCATCAGTCCGGGGGGAAACACCATATATTTT.

This chain joins TRBV24-1 and TRBJ2-1; D may be TRBD1 or TRBD2 (6 bases each). This CDR3 has 13 residues. V shed 4 bases and J shed 8 bases, with 11 bases lying between them. Germline V gene sequence: CDR1 KGHDR, CDR2 SFDVKD. The CDR3 is CATSDNREDEQFF. The CDR3 bases are TGTGCCACCAGTGACAACAGGGAGGATGAGCAGTTCTTC.

The V gene is TRBV2, the J gene TRBJ1-2; possibly TRBD1 for D (6 bases). Deletions cut 5 bases from V and 4 bases from J, with 8 bases between. The CDR3 loop spans 12 amino acids. Germline loops: CDR1 SNHLY, CDR2 FYNNEI. CDR3 nucleotides: TGTGCCAGCAGTTCGGACAGCTATGGCTACACCTTC. This codes for CASSSDSYGYTF.

The table lists this clonotype with a few counts. V and J are TRBV12-3 or TRBV12-4 and TRBJ1-2; no definite D call. Trimming stripped 3 bases from V and 7 bases from J, with 12 bases between. The CDR3 is 13 amino acids. The CDR3 nucleotides read TGTGCCAGCAGTTTCGATTGGCGGCTTGGCTACACCTTC. It yields the protein CASSFDWRLGYTF.

The V call is TRBV9, the J call TRBJ2-5; TRBD2 aligns across 8 bases. Germline loops: CDR1 SGDLS, CDR2 YYNGEE. CDR3 length: 13 residues. The trim removed 4 bases at V and 4 bases at J, leaving 3 bases unmatched. CDR3: CASSPLAAETQYF. The CDR3 nucleotides read TGTGCCAGCAGCCCACTAGCGGCAGAGACCCAGTACTTC.

V usage is TRBV10-2 and J usage is TRBJ1-2, with TRBD1 identical over 8 bases. The germline gives CDR1 WSHSY, CDR2 SAAADI. J lost 11 bases, V lost 3 bases, and 8 bases had no gene match. The CDR3 consists of 13 residues. In DNA form, the CDR3 reads TGCGCCAGCAGTGATTCAAGGACAGGGATGTACACCTTC. Amino acids: CASSDSRTGMYTF.

The table lists this clonotype with a count of one. J is TRBJ1-4 and V is TRBV25-1; TRBD1 matches 8 bases. Germline V lookup: CDR1 MGHDK, CDR2 SYGVNS. With V trimmed by 4 bases and J by 8 bases, 3 bases remained unmatched. The CDR3 contains 13 residues. The CDR3 bases are TGTGCCAGCAGTGCGACAGGGGAGGAAAAACTGTTTTTT. This gives the protein CASSATGEEKLFF.

This clonotype showed up many times. The chain joins TRBV6-4 to TRBJ2-3, with 7 bases that match TRBD2. J was trimmed by 3 bases and V by 3 bases; bases with no gene match: 0. Germline CDR1 reads MRHNA; CDR2 reads SNTAGT. CDR3 length equals 13 residues. In DNA, the CDR3 is TGTGCCAGCAGTGAGGGGGGGACAGATACGCAGTATTTT. This codes for CASSEGGTDTQYF.

This clonotype was seen repeatedly, ten times or more. The rearrangement uses TRBV4-1 and TRBJ2-7, with D possibly being TRBD2 (5 bases). This CDR3 spans 12 amino acids. Germline CDR1 MGHRA, CDR2 YSYEKL. V was cut by 8 bases and J by 3 bases, with 11 bases left in between. The CDR3 region is CASRGSGYEQYF. The CDR3 DNA sequence: TGCGCCAGCCGAGGGTCGGGCTACGAGCAGTACTTC.

This clonotype has just a few counts. The chain employs TRBV20-1 and TRBJ2-7; D uncertain. V lost 3 bases and J lost 2, with 2 bases in between. Per the germline V gene, CDR1 is DFQATT and CDR2 is SNEGSKA (reference sequence). This CDR3 spans 10 amino acids. The CDR3 region has the DNA TGCAGTGCTAGCGCCTACGAGCAGTACTTC. This encodes CSASAYEQYF.

This chain joins TRBV19 and TRBJ2-1, with unresolved D. V lost 0 bases to trimming and J lost 9 bases, with 9 bases between them. CDR1 and CDR2 (germline): LNHDA, SQIVND (reference sequence). The CDR3 is made up of 13 amino acids. CDR3 in DNA: TGTGCCAGTAGTATAGATCTGGCAGGTGAGCAGTTCTTC. It specifies CASSIDLAGEQFF.